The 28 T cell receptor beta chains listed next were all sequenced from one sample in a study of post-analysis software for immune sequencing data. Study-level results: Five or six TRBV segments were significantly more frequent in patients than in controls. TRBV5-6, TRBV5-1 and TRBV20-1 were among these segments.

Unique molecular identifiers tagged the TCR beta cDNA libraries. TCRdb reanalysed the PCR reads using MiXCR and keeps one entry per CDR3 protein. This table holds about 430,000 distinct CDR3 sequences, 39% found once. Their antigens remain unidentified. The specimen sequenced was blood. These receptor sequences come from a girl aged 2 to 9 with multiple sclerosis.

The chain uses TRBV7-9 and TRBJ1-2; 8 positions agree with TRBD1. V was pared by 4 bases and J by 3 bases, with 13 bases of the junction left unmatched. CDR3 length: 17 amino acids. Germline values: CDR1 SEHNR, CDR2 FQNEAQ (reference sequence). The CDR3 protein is CASSSASRGLLDYGYTF. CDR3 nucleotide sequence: TGTGCCAGCAGCTCAGCCTCCAGGGGGCTCCTTGACTATGGCTACACCTTC.

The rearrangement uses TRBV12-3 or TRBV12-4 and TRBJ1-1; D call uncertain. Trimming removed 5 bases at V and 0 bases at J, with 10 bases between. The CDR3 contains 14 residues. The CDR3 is CASSHTSLNTEAFF. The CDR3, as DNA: TGTGCCAGCAGTCACACCTCCTTGAACACTGAAGCTTTCTTT.

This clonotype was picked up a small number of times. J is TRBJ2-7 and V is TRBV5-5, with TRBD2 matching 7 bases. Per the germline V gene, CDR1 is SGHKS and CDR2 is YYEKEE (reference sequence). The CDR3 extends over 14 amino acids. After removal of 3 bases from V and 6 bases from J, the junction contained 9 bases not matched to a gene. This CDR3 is CASSYWEGPGEQYF. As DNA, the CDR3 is TGTGCCAGCAGCTATTGGGAGGGGCCGGGCGAGCAGTACTTC.

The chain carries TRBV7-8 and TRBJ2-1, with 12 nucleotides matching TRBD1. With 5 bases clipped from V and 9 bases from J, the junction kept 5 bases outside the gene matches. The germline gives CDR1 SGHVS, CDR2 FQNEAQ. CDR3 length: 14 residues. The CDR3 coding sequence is TGTGCCAGCAGCGCGGGACAGGGGGCATCTGAGCAGTTCTTC. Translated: CASSAGQGASEQFF.

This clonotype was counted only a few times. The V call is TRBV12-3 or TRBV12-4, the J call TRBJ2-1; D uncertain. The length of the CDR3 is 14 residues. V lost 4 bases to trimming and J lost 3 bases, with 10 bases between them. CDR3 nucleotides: TGTGCCAGCAGTTCCGGGCCCTTCTACAATGAGCAGTTCTTC. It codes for CASSSGPFYNEQFF.

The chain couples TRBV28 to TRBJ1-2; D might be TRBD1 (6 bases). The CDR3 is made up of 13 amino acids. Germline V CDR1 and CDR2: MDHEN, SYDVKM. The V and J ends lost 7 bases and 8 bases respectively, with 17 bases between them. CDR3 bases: TGTGCCAGCACCCGACAGGCGTCTGGGGGCTACACCTTC. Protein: CASTRQASGGYTF.

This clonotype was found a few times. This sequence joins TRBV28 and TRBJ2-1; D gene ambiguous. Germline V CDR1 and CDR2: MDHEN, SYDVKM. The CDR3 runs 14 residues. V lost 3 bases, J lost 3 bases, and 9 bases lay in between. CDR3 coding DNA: TGTGCCAGCAGTTTGGGTACGTTCTACAATGAGCAGTTCTTC. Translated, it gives CASSLGTFYNEQFF. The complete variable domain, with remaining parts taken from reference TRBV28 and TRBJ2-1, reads DVKVTQSSRYLVKRTGEKVFLECVQDMDHENMFWYRQDPGLGLRLIYFSYDVKMKEKGDIPEGYSVSREKKERFSLILESASTNQTSMYLCASSLGTFYNEQFFGPGTRLTVL.

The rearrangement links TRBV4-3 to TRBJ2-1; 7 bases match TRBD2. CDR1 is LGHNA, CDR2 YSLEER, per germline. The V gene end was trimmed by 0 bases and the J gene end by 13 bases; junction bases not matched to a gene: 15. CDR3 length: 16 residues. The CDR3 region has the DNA TGCGCCAGCAGCCAAGATCGGGCTAGCGGCCAAGAGACCCAGTTCTTC. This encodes CASSQDRASGQETQFF.

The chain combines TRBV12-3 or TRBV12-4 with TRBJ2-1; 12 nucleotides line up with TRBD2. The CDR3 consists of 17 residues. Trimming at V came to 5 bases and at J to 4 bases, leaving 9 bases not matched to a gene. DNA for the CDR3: TGTGCCAGCAGTCCCTCGGGACTAGCGGGCACTTACAATGAGCAGTTCTTC. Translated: CASSPSGLAGTYNEQFF.

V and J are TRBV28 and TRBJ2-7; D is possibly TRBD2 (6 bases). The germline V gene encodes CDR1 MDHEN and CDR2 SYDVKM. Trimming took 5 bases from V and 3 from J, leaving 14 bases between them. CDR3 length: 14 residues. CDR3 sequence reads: CASSERGGLYEQYF. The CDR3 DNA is TGTGCCAGCAGTGAGAGAGGAGGGCTCTACGAGCAGTACTTC.

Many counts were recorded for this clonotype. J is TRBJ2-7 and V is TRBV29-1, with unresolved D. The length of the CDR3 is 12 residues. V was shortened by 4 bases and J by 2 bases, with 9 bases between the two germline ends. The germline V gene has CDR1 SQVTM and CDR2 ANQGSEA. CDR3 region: CSVGTQTYEQYF. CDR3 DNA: TGCAGCGTTGGAACCCAAACCTACGAGCAGTACTTC.

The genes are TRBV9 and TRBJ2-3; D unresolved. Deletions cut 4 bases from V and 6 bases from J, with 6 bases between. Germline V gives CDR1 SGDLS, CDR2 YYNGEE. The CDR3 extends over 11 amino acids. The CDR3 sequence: CASSRSDTQYF. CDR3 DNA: TGTGCCAGCAGCAGGTCTGATACGCAGTATTTT. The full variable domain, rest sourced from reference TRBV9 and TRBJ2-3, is DSGVTQTPKHLITATGQRVTLRCSPRSGDLSVYWYQQSLDQGLQFLIQYYNGEERAKGNILERFSAQQFPDLHSELNLSSLELGDSALYFCASSRSDTQYFGPGTRLTVL.

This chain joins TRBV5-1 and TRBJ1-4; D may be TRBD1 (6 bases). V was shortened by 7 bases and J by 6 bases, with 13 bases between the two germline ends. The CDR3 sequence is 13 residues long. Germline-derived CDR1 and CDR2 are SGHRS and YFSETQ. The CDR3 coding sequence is TGCGCCAGCCGGGCAGGGGAGGATGAAAAACTGTTTTTT. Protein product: CASRAGEDEKLFF.

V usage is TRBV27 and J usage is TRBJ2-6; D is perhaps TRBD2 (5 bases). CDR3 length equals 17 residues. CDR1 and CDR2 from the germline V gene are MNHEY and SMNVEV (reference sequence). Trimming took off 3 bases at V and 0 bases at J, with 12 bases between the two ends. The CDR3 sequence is CASSLTIPSSGANVLTF. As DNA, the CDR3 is TGTGCCAGCAGTTTGACTATACCAAGCTCTGGGGCCAACGTCCTGACTTTC.

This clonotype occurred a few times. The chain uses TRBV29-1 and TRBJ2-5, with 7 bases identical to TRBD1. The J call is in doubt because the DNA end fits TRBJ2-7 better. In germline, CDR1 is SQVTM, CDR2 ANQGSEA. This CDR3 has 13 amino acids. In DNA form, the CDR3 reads TGCAGTGTCCTTGGACAGGACTCCTACGAGCAGTACTTC. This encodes CSVLGQDSYEQYF.

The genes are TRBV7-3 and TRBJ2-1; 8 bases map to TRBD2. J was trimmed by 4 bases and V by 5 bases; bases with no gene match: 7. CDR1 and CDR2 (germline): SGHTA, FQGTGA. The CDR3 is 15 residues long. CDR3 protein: CASSPRLAIYNEQFF. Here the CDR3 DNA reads TGTGCCAGCAGCCCGCGACTAGCGATATACAATGAGCAGTTCTTC.

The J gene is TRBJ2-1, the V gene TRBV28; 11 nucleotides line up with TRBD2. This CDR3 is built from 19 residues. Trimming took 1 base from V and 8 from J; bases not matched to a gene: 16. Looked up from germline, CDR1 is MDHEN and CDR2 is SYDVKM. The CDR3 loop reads CASSLSPGVAGGRFDEQFF. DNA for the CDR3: TGTGCCAGCAGTTTATCCCCCGGGGTAGCGGGGGGGAGGTTCGATGAGCAGTTCTTC.

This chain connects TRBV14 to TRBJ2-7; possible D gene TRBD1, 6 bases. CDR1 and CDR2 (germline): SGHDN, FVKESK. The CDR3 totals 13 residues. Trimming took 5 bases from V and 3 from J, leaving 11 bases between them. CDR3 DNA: TGTGCCAGCAGCAGACAGGCATACTACGAGCAGTACTTC. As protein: CASSRQAYYEQYF.

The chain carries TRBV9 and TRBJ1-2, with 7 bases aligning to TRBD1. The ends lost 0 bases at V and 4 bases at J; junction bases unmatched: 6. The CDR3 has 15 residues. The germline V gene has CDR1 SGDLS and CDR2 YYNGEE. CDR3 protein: CASSVEDRVRYGYTF. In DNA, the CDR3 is TGTGCCAGCAGCGTAGAAGACAGGGTACGCTATGGCTACACCTTC. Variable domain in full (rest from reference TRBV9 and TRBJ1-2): DSGVTQTPKHLITATGQRVTLRCSPRSGDLSVYWYQQSLDQGLQFLIQYYNGEERAKGNILERFSAQQFPDLHSELNLSSLELGDSALYFCASSVEDRVRYGYTFGSGTRLTVV.

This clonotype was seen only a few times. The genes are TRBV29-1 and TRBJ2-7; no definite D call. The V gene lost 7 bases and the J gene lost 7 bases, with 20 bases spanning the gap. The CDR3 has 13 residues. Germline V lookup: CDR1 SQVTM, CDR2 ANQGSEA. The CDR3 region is CSAGPSTNREQYF. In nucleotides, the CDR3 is TGCAGCGCTGGACCCTCGACGAATAGGGAGCAGTACTTC.

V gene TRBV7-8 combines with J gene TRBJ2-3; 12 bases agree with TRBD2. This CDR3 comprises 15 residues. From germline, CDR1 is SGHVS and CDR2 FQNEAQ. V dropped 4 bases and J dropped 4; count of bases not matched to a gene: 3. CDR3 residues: CASSSTSGSPDTQYF. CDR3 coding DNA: TGTGCCAGCAGCTCGACTAGCGGGAGCCCAGATACGCAGTATTTT.

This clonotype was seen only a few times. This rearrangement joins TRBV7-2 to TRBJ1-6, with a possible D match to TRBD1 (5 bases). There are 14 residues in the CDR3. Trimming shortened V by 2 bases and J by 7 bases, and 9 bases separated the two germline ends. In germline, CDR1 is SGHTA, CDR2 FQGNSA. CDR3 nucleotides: TGTGCCAGCAGCTTATGGGACGGAAATTCACCCCTCCACTTT. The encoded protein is CASSLWDGNSPLHF.

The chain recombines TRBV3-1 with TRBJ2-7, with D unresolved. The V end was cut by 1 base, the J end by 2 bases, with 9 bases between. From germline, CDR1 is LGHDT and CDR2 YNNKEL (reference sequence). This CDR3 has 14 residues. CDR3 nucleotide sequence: TGTGCCAGCAGCCAAGCGGGCTCCACCTACGAGCAGTACTTC. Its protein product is CASSQAGSTYEQYF.

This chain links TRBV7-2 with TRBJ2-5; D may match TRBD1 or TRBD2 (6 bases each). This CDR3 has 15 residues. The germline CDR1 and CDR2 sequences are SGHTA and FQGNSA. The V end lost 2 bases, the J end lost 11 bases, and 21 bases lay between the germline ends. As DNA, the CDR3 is TGTGCCAGCAGCTTAAGTAGGGGGAGTTCGGGAGAGCAGTACTTC. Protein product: CASSLSRGSSGEQYF. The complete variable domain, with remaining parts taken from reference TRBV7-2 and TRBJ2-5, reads GAGVSQSPSNKVTEKGKDVELRCDPISGHTALYWYRQSLGQGLEFLIYFQGNSAPDKSGLPSDRFSAERTGGSVSTLTIQRTQQEDSAVYLCASSLSRGSSGEQYFGPGTRLLVL.

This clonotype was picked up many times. In nucleotides, the CDR3 is TGTGCCAGCAGTTTAGAGAGGGGACTTTACGAGCAGTACTTC. Amino acid sequence: CASSLERGLYEQYF. The V and J genes are TRBV12-3 or TRBV12-4 and TRBJ2-7; possible D gene TRBD2, 6 bases. The CDR3 covers 14 residues. V was trimmed by 1 base and J by 4 bases, leaving 11 bases between them.

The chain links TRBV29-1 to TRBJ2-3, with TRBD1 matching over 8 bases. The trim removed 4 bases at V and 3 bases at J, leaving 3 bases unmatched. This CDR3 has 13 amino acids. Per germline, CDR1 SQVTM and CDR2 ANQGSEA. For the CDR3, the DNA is TGCAGCGTTGCAGGACAGGGAACAGATACGCAGTATTTT. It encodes CSVAGQGTDTQYF.

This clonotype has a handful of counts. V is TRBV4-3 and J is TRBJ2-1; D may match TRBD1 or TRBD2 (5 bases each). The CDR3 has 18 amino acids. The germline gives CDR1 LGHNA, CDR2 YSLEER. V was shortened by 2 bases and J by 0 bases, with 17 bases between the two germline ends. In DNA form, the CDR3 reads TGCGCCAGCAGCCAATCCCAGGGACCCAAGAGCTCCTACAATGAGCAGTTCTTC. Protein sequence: CASSQSQGPKSSYNEQFF.

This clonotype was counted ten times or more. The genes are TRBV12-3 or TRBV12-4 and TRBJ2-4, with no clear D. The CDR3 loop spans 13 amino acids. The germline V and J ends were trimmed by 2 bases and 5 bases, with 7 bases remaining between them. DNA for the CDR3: TGTGCCAGCAGTTTATCTGAGGAAAACATTCAGTACTTC. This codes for CASSLSEENIQYF.